This record concerns one T cell receptor (beta chain) sequence. These data are taken from a study of monozygotic twins with inflammatory bowel disease. TCRdb re-analyzed the 5' RACE reads; it lists each CDR3 protein once, without DNA. This sample's table has over 120,000 distinct CDR3 sequences. Germline V lookup: CDR1 SGHDN, CDR2 FVKESK. The length of the CDR3 is 15 residues. This chain joins TRBV14 and TRBJ2-1; there is no DNA to check the TCRdb D call of TRBD1. This sequence originates from a human donor with ulcerative colitis or Crohn's disease, or a healthy co-twin of an affected twin (not recorded which). Sequences were obtained from blood. The CDR3 reads CASSQDWGIYNEQFF.